One sample yielded the 11 T cell receptor beta chains listed below, sequenced in a study of cytomegalovirus exposure and HLA in healthy donors. 13 Jbeta primers and 60 Vbeta primers were used for the PCR. Some clones are missing from TCRdb's copy, which holds only in-frame ones; the method was immunoSEQ multiplex PCR. The repertoire has 70,000 to 95,000 clones, roughly 60% of them found once; the top ten carry about 5%. The sample was PBMCs. These receptors were taken from a woman aged 25 to 39 in good health and CMV-seropositive.

V usage is TRBV2 and J usage is TRBJ1-1; 7 nucleotides agree with TRBD1. V was clipped by 6 bases and J by 5 bases; unmatched bases: 6. This CDR3 is built from 13 residues. Germline V gene sequence: CDR1 SNHLY, CDR2 FYNNEI. In DNA form, the CDR3 reads TGTGCCAGCAGGGGAGTACAGGGGACTGAAGCTTTCTTT. Its protein product is CASRGVQGTEAFF.

The chain uses TRBV5-1 and TRBJ1-2, with D tentatively TRBD1 (5 bases). V lost 1 base, J lost 6 bases, and 16 bases lay in between. This CDR3 comprises 15 residues. In germline, CDR1 is SGHRS, CDR2 YFSETQ. The CDR3 here is CASSLQTRGLDGYTF. The CDR3 DNA is TGCGCCAGCAGCTTGCAGACTAGGGGATTGGATGGCTACACCTTC.

This clone was counted once. This chain joins TRBV30 and TRBJ2-5; 7 nucleotides align to TRBD2. Germline V gene sequence: CDR1 GTSNPN, CDR2 SVGIG (reference sequence). Trimming removed 5 bases from V and 4 bases from J; junction bases left unmatched: 4. The CDR3 runs 12 residues. The CDR3 coding sequence is TGTGCCTGGGGTCCGGGGGGAGAGACCCAGTACTTC. Translating it yields CAWGPGGETQYF. The full variable domain, in which reference TRBV30 and TRBJ2-5 provide the parts outside the CDR3, is SQTIHQWPATLVQPVGSPLSLECTVEGTSNPNLYWYRQAAGRGLQLLFYSVGIGQISSEVPQNLSASRPQDRQFILSSKKLLLSDSGFYLCAWGPGGETQYFGPGTRLLVL.

The CDR3 loop reads CASSLGGGAYEQYF. CDR3 coding DNA: TGTGCCAGCAGCTTAGGAGGGGGTGCCTACGAGCAGTACTTC. This chain connects TRBV13 to TRBJ2-7, with D possibly TRBD1 on 6 matching bases. Germline V gene sequence: CDR1 PRHDT, CDR2 FYEKMQ (reference sequence). V was clipped by 0 bases and J by 2 bases, with 8 bases between them. The CDR3 sequence is 14 residues long.

The rearrangement uses TRBV7-9 and TRBJ2-5; 7 positions match TRBD2. The DNA end is more similar to TRBJ2-7, so the J call may be wrong. The CDR3 contains 14 residues. The germline CDR1 and CDR2 sequences are SEHNR and FQNEAQ (reference sequence). This CDR3 reads CASSLPGGSYEQYF. Here the CDR3 DNA reads TGTGCCAGCAGCTTACCGGGGGGCTCCTACGAGCAGTACTTC.

The chain recombines TRBV6-5 with TRBJ2-7, with 9 bases lining up with TRBD1. Unmatched junction bases numbered 9, after V lost 5 bases and J lost 7 bases. This CDR3 comprises 14 residues. Per the germline V gene, CDR1 is MNHEY and CDR2 is SVGAGI. The CDR3 loop is CASSQQQGAWEQYF. CDR3 sequence (DNA): TGTGCCAGCAGTCAGCAACAGGGGGCCTGGGAGCAGTACTTC.

The chain joins TRBV7-9 to TRBJ1-2; D possibly corresponds to TRBD1 (5 bases). Trimming shortened V by 3 bases and J by 7 bases, and 15 bases separated the two germline ends. Germline-derived CDR1 and CDR2 are SEHNR and FQNEAQ (reference sequence). This CDR3 has 14 residues. The CDR3 sequence: CASSLEQVQGGYTF. CDR3 bases: TGTGCCAGCAGCTTGGAACAGGTTCAGGGTGGCTACACCTTC.

The table lists this clone with a few counts. The J gene is TRBJ2-2, the V gene TRBV9, with D possibly matching TRBD1 (5 bases). The germline CDR1 and CDR2 sequences are SGDLS and YYNGEE. This CDR3 has 16 residues. V was shortened by 1 base and J by 0 bases, with 10 bases between the two germline ends. CDR3 loop: CASSVQGYANTGELFF. The CDR3 bases are TGTGCCAGCAGCGTACAGGGCTACGCGAACACCGGGGAGCTGTTTTTT. The whole variable domain, remainder taken from reference TRBV9 and TRBJ2-2, is DSGVTQTPKHLITATGQRVTLRCSPRSGDLSVYWYQQSLDQGLQFLIQYYNGEERAKGNILERFSAQQFPDLHSELNLSSLELGDSALYFCASSVQGYANTGELFFGEGSRLTVL.

The J gene is TRBJ1-6, the V gene TRBV7-9; D is perhaps TRBD1 (6 bases). V lost 4 bases, J lost 14 bases, and 18 bases lay in between. CDR1 and CDR2 (germline): SEHNR, FQNEAQ (reference sequence). CDR3 length equals 14 residues. This chain's CDR3 is CASSSRTDLGTLHF. DNA for the CDR3: TGTGCCAGCAGCTCGCGGACAGACCTTGGGACCCTCCACTTT. Variable domain in full (rest from reference TRBV7-9 and TRBJ1-6): DTGVSQNPRHKITKRGQNVTFRCDPISEHNRLYWYRQTLGQGPEFLTYFQNEAQLEKSRLLSDRFSAERPKGSFSTLEIQRTEQGDSAMYLCASSSRTDLGTLHFGNGTRLTVT.

This chain links TRBV10-2 with TRBJ2-5; 7 nucleotides match TRBD1. The V segment lost 8 bases and the J segment 2 bases; nucleotides outside the gene matches: 11. This CDR3 comprises 15 residues. Germline values: CDR1 WSHSY, CDR2 SAAADI. The CDR3 region has the DNA TGCGCCAGCCGACGGACAGGAAGTTTACAAGAGACCCAGTACTTC. It translates to CASRRTGSLQETQYF.

The chain has TRBV28 and TRBJ2-3, with a possible D match to TRBD1 (5 bases). Germline CDR1 MDHEN, CDR2 SYDVKM. V was trimmed by 4 bases and J by 4 bases, leaving 15 bases between them. The CDR3 totals 15 residues. The CDR3: CASSYPQGIPDTQYF. The CDR3 bases are TGTGCCAGCAGTTACCCCCAGGGAATCCCAGATACGCAGTATTTT.